The 5 T cell receptor beta chains in this list originate from one sample, sequenced in a study of cytomegalovirus exposure and HLA in healthy donors. The PCR contained 60 Vbeta and 13 Jbeta primers. Using immunoSEQ multiplex PCR, the repertoire was profiled, and TCRdb retains in-frame clones only, with some absent. This table has approximately 120,000 clones, 75% to 90% appearing once. Sequencing input: PBMCs. The receptors here all came from a young man in good health and CMV-seropositive.

The rearrangement links TRBV2 to TRBJ1-2; no definite D call. Germline loops: CDR1 SNHLY, CDR2 FYNNEI. The ends were cut back, 4 bases at V and 5 bases at J, with 5 bases in the middle. The CDR3 sequence is 11 residues long. In nucleotides, the CDR3 is TGTGCCAGCAGTGCCGTGTATGGCTACACCTTC. It translates to CASSAVYGYTF.

This chain uses TRBV19 with TRBJ2-5, with D maybe TRBD1 (5 bases). The germline CDR1 and CDR2 sequences are LNHDA and SQIVND (reference sequence). The CDR3 totals 13 residues. V was cut by 6 bases and J by 6 bases, with 14 bases left in between. The CDR3 DNA is TGTGCCAGTAGATCAGGGTTTTCAAAGACCCAGTACTTC. It yields the protein CASRSGFSKTQYF. The full variable domain, with the rest looked up from reference TRBV19 and TRBJ2-5, is DGGITQSPKYLFRKEGQNVTLSCEQNLNHDAMYWYRQDPGQGLRLIYYSQIVNDFQKGDIAEGYSVSREKKESFPLTVTSAQKNPTAFYLCASRSGFSKTQYFGPGTRLLVL.

The rearrangement joins TRBV5-6 to TRBJ1-2; D is possibly TRBD1 (6 bases). The CDR3 has 14 amino acids. V shed 4 bases and J shed 5 bases, with 15 bases lying between them. Germline V lookup: CDR1 SGHDT, CDR2 YYEEEE. The CDR3: CASSLLVGGYGYTF. The CDR3 bases are TGTGCCAGCAGCCTTCTCGTAGGGGGATATGGCTACACCTTC.

The genes are TRBV9 and TRBJ2-2, with unresolved D. V shed 4 bases and J shed 6 bases, with 13 bases lying between them. The CDR3 is 14 residues long. Germline CDR1 SGDLS, CDR2 YYNGEE. CDR3 in DNA: TGTGCCAGCAGCCCAGTAGGAGCTTCCGGGGAGCTGTTTTTT. As protein: CASSPVGASGELFF.

The rearrangement links TRBV5-1 to TRBJ1-4; 8 bases line up with TRBD1. With V trimmed by 4 bases and J by 7 bases, 12 bases remained unmatched. The germline V gene encodes CDR1 SGHRS and CDR2 YFSETQ. CDR3 length: 16 amino acids. The CDR3 protein is CASSPLRQGRSEKLFF. As DNA, the CDR3 is TGCGCCAGCAGCCCGTTGCGACAGGGGCGGAGTGAAAAACTGTTTTTT.